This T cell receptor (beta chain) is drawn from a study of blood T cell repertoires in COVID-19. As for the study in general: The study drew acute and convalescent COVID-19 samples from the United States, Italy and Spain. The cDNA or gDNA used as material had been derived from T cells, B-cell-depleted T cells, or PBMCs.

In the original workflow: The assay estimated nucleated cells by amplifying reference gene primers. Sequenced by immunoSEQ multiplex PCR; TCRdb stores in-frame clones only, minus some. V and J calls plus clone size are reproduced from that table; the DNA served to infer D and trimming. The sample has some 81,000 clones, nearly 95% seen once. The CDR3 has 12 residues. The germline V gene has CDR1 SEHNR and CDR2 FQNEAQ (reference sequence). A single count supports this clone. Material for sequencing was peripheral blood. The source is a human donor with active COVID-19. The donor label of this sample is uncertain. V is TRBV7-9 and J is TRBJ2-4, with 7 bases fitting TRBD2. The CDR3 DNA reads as TGTGGATCGGGGGGACTCGAAAACATTCAGTACTTC. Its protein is CGSGGLENIQYF.